A selection of T cell receptor beta chains follows, all from one sample in a study of blood T cell repertoires in COVID-19. Using immunoSEQ multiplex PCR, the repertoire was profiled, and TCRdb retains in-frame clones only, with some absent. This sample has over 130,000 clones, with approximately 80% found just once. What was sequenced was PBMCs or T cells enriched from blood (not recorded which). Receptors originate from a woman aged 18-29 years who had been exposed to COVID-19. Each CDR3 is given with its conserved first and last residue. Each record gives: D gene, V gene, clone size, J gene, CDR3 protein, CDR3 DNA. D genes are given only for firm matches. The listing skips clone size in some rows; elsewhere it reads once, few, many or a size class.

D: TRBD1; V: TRBV12-3/TRBV12-4; size: .; J: TRBJ2-7; CDR3: CASRRDSTYEQYF; DNA: TGTGCCAGCAGGAGGGACAGCACCTACGAGCAGTACTTC
D: TRBD2; V: TRBV5-1; size: .; J: TRBJ2-2; CDR3: CASKRTSGRGTGELFF; DNA: TGCGCCAGCAAACGGACTAGCGGGAGAGGGACCGGGGAGCTGTTTTTT
D: TRBD1; V: TRBV3-1/TRBV3-2; size: .; J: TRBJ2-4; CDR3: CASSQRTGDAKNIQYF; DNA: TGTGCCAGCAGCCAGCGGACAGGGGATGCCAAAAACATTCAGTACTTC
D: .; V: TRBV7-9; size: once; J: TRBJ2-7; CDR3: CASSRSYEQYF; DNA: TGTGCCAGCAGCCGTTCCTACGAGCAGTACTTC
D: TRBD1; V: TRBV6-1; size: .; J: TRBJ1-5; CDR3: CASSEGGQYNQPQHF; DNA: TGTGCCAGCAGTGAAGGGGGACAGTACAATCAGCCCCAGCATTTT
D: .; V: TRBV28; size: .; J: TRBJ2-7; CDR3: CASSTEYEQYF; DNA: TGTGCCAGCAGCACAGAATACGAGCAGTACTTC
D: .; V: TRBV2; size: .; J: TRBJ2-7; CDR3: CASSEGQPRSYEQYF; DNA: TGTGCCAGCAGCGAAGGACAGCCTCGCTCCTACGAGCAGTACTTC
D: TRBD1; V: TRBV19; size: .; J: TRBJ1-1; CDR3: CASTPLGDRATEAFF; DNA: TGTGCCAGTACCCCCCTGGGGGACAGGGCGACTGAAGCTTTCTTT
D: TRBD1; V: TRBV27; size: few; J: TRBJ1-2; CDR3: CASSSLVTGPTNYGYTF; DNA: TGTGCCAGCAGTTCCCTTGTGACAGGGCCTACTAACTATGGCTACACCTTC
D: TRBD1; V: TRBV6-2/TRBV6-3; size: .; J: TRBJ1-1; CDR3: CASSYTPWTGRTANTEAFF; DNA: TGTGCCAGCAGTTACACACCCTGGACAGGGCGTACAGCGAACACTGAAGCTTTCTTT
D: .; V: TRBV30; size: .; J: TRBJ1-5; CDR3: CAWSVSLSQPQHF; DNA: TGTGCCTGGAGTGTATCCTTATCCCAGCCCCAGCATTTT
D: TRBD1; V: TRBV7-9; size: .; J: TRBJ1-2; CDR3: CASSSLRDRTPENTF; DNA: TGTGCCAGCAGCTCCCTCCGGGACAGGACCCCTGAAAACACCTTC
D: TRBD2; V: TRBV25-1; size: once; J: TRBJ2-3; CDR3: CASSLAGGNTDTQYF; DNA: TGTGCCAGCAGCCTAGCGGGAGGGAACACAGATACGCAGTATTTT
D: .; V: TRBV3-1/TRBV3-2; size: .; J: TRBJ1-1; CDR3: CASSLSPGHMNTEAFF; DNA: TGTGCCAGCAGCCTAAGCCCGGGACACATGAACACTGAAGCTTTCTTT
D: .; V: TRBV10-1; size: .; J: TRBJ1-1; CDR3: CASSAGQNTEAFF; DNA: TGCGCCAGCAGTGCCGGACAGAACACTGAAGCTTTCTTT
D: .; V: TRBV27; size: .; J: TRBJ1-1; CDR3: CASSSQGGSSEAFF; DNA: TGTGCCAGCAGTTCACAGGGTGGTAGTTCTGAAGCTTTCTTT
D: .; V: TRBV12-3/TRBV12-4; size: .; J: TRBJ2-3; CDR3: CASTGTDTQYF; DNA: TGTGCCAGCACCGGCACAGATACGCAGTATTTT
D: .; V: TRBV2; size: .; J: TRBJ1-2; CDR3: CASSEQVLTYGYTF; DNA: TGTGCCAGCAGTGAGCAGGTTTTAACCTATGGCTACACCTTC